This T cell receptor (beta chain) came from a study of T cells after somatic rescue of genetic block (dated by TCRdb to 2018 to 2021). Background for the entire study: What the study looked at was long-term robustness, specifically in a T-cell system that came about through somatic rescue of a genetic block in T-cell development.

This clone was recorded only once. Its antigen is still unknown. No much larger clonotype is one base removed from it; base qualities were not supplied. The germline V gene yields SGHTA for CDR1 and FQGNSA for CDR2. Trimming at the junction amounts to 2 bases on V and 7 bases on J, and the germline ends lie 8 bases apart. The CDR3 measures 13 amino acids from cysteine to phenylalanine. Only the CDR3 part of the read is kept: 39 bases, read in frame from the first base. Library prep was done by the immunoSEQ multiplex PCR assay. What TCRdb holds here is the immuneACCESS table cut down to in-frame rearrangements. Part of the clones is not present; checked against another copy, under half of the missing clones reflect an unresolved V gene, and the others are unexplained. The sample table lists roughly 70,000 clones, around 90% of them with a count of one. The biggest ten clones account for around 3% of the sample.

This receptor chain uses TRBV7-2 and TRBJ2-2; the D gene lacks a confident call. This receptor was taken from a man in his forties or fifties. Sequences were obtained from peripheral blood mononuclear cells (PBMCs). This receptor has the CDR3 CASSLTLGGELFF. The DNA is TGTGCCAGCAGCTTAACTCTGGGCGGGGAGCTGTTTTTT.